The sequence of this T cell receptor beta chain was determined in a study of T-cell memory formation after mild COVID-19. At the level of the study: The TCR clusters were mostly specific to one donor.

Study-wide results and limits: Most CD4+ clones that shrank were in CM and EM, while CD8+ ones turned up in EMRA. Pre-infection memory already had some responding clones, implying cross-reactive memory joined. Balance between CD4 and CD8 was seen in clones contracting day 15 to 85, and a CD4+ lean was seen in later expanders.

About this clonotype itself: No antigen is known for it.

TCRdb ran MiXCR on the 5' RACE reads and lists one entry per CDR3 protein. The sample has around 300,000 distinct CDR3 sequences; 10% to 15% are singletons. The origin of this receptor is a man aged 18 to 29 who had mild COVID-19 (a few samples of this study predate the infection). Cell type and time point are not known. Sequencing was performed on PBMCs or a T cell subset sorted from them (not recorded which).

CDR3 sequence: CASSQGRGGQPQHF. CDR3 in DNA: TGTGCCAGCAGCCAAGGAAGGGGGGGGCAGCCCCAGCATTTT. V gene TRBV14 combines with J gene TRBJ1-5; a possible D gene is TRBD1 (6 bases). V lost 1 base, J lost 7 bases, and 11 bases lay in between. The CDR3 sequence is 14 residues long. CDR1 is SGHDN, CDR2 FVKESK, per germline.